This record covers a single T cell receptor (beta chain). Its antigen remains unidentified. Survey-level immunoSEQ v3.0 assays were run. Using immunoSEQ multiplex PCR, the repertoire was profiled, and TCRdb retains in-frame clones only, with some absent. The repertoire holds about 11,000 clones, with approximately 90% as singletons. The CDR3 is 16 amino acids. Germline V lookup: CDR1 SGHTA, CDR2 FQGNSA. The ends lost 5 bases at V and 4 bases at J; junction bases unmatched: 11. This entry belongs to a study of long-term antiretroviral therapy in people with HIV. Study-level findings and limits: CDR3 lengths in HIV samples spanned a narrower range than controls. Clonotypes expanded prior to ART showed repertoire dominance at all sampled time points.

The receptor comes from a woman aged 35 to 49 with HIV. V is TRBV7-2 and J is TRBJ1-2, with 9 bases matching TRBD1. The sample was unsorted PBMCs, taken 0.2 years before starting antiretroviral therapy. CDR3 protein: CASSGTGTGIGYGYTF. CDR3 sequence (DNA): TGTGCCAGCAGCGGAACCGGGACAGGGATCGGCTATGGCTACACCTTC.